These T cell receptor beta chains were read from a single sample in a study of cytomegalovirus exposure and HLA in healthy donors. Only in-frame clones appear in the TCRdb table, and some are missing; sequencing was by immunoSEQ multiplex PCR. Counted here are 180,000 or so clones, about 83% occurring once; the ten biggest clones make up about 3.1%. The specimen sequenced was PBMCs. The receptors originated from a female donor in good health and CMV-seronegative. CDR3s include the opening cysteine and the closing phenylalanine or tryptophan. The D gene is left open where the match is weak. Clone size is given for some rows only: seen once, a few or many times, or a class if the clone is expanded.

NA,TRBJ1-1,TRBV5-1,NA,TGCGCCAGCAGCAAAACACAGGGCAAGAACACTGAAGCTTTCTTT,CASSKTQGKNTEAFF
NA,TRBJ2-3,TRBV7-3,NA,TGTGCCAGCAGCTTAACTTCTGGGGGAGGAGATACGCAGTATTTT,CASSLTSGGGDTQYF
NA,TRBJ1-1,TRBV6-6,many,TGTGCCAGCAGCATGGACAGTGAAGCTTTCTTT,CASSMDSEAFF
TRBD2,TRBJ2-7,TRBV27,NA,TGTGCCAGCAGTTTATCGTGGACTAGCTACGAGCAGTACTTC,CASSLSWTSYEQYF
NA,TRBJ2-7,TRBV21-1,NA,TGTGCCAGCAGCAAATGGCCTAGCGGGAGGAGGATGTTCTCCTACGAGCAGTACTTC,CASSKWPSGRRMFSYEQYF
TRBD2,TRBJ2-7,TRBV10-3,NA,TGTGCCATCAGTGGGACTAGCGGGGATCTTCAATCGAGCTCCTACGAGCAGTACTTC,CAISGTSGDLQSSSYEQYF
TRBD1,TRBJ1-6,TRBV2,NA,TGTGCCAGCAGTGGACAGGGCGCCGGGGGTTCACCCCTCCACTTT,CASSGQGAGGSPLHF
NA,TRBJ1-1,TRBV7-3,NA,TGTGCCAGCAGCCTCCGGGCAGGGGCCACTGAAGCTTTCTTT,CASSLRAGATEAFF
NA,TRBJ2-1,TRBV7-3,NA,TGTGCCAGCAGCCCCGGGCGGGACTGGCATAATGAGCAGTTCTTC,CASSPGRDWHNEQFF
TRBD2,TRBJ2-4,TRBV10-3,few,TGTGCCATCAGTGAAACTAGCGGGGCCCCCGGATACTTC,CAISETSGAPGYF
TRBD2,TRBJ2-1,TRBV4-2,NA,TGTGCCAGCAGCCAAGACGGGGCGGGAGGGCCGTTGGATGAGCAGTTCTTC,CASSQDGAGGPLDEQFF
TRBD1,TRBJ1-5,TRBV28,NA,TGTGCCAGCCGGAGGACAGGGCCAGGGCCCCAGCATTTT,CASRRTGPGPQHF
NA,TRBJ1-1,TRBV29-1,NA,TGCAGCGTTGGTCTCAGGACTGAAGCTTTCTTT,CSVGLRTEAFF
NA,TRBJ2-3,TRBV7-2,NA,TGTGCCAGCAGCCCGCCGGACTATATGAATACGCAGTATTTT,CASSPPDYMNTQYF
NA,TRBJ2-5,TRBV7-9,NA,TGTGCCAGCAGCCACAAAGAGACCCAGTACTTC,CASSHKETQYF
TRBD2,TRBJ2-7,TRBV4-1,NA,TGCGCCAGCAGCCAGGAACTAGCGGGGGGGCTCTGGAACGAGCAGTACTTC,CASSQELAGGLWNEQYF
TRBD1,TRBJ2-1,TRBV7-9,NA,TGTGCCAGCAGCTTAGTTCCCGGGACAGCTTACCTAGGGGAGCAGTTCTTC,CASSLVPGTAYLGEQFF
TRBD2,TRBJ2-1,TRBV9,NA,TGTGCCAGCAGCGTTGGGTCCGTGGGACTAACGGATGAGCAGTTCTTC,CASSVGSVGLTDEQFF
NA,TRBJ1-5,TRBV19,NA,TGTGCCAGTAGTATCTGGAGATCTAGCAATCAGCCCCAGCATTTT,CASSIWRSSNQPQHF
TRBD2,TRBJ2-3,TRBV4-1,NA,TGCGCCAGCAGCTTACTCCGACTAGCGGATACGCAGTATTTT,CASSLLRLADTQYF
NA,TRBJ2-7,TRBV2,NA,TGTGCCAGCAGGGACCCAGGGCGCGAGCAGTACTTC,CASRDPGREQYF